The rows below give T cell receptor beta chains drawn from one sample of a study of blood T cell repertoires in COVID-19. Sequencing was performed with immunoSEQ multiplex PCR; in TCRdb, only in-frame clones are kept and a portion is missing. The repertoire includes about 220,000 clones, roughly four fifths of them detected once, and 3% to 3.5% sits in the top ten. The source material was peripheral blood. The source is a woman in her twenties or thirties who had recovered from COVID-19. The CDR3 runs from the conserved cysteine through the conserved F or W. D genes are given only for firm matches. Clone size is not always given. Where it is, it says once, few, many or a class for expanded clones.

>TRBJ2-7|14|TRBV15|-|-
CATSRGEVADEQYF
TGTGCCACCAGCAGAGGAGAGGTAGCGGACGAGCAGTACTTC
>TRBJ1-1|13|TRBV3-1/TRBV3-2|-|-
CASSHQGNTEAFF
TGTGCCAGCAGCCACCAGGGGAACACTGAAGCTTTCTTT
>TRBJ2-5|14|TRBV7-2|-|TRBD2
CASSLLAGPETQYF
TGTGCCAGCAGCTTACTAGCGGGACCAGAGACCCAGTACTTC
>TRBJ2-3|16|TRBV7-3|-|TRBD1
CASSHSPGQGTDTQYF
TGTGCCAGCAGCCATTCACCGGGACAGGGCACAGATACGCAGTATTTT
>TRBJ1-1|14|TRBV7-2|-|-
CASSSRVMNTEAFF
TGTGCCAGCAGCTCCAGGGTGATGAACACTGAAGCTTTCTTT
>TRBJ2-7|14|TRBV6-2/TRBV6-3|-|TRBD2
CASSYGREGYEQYF
TGTGCCAGCAGTTACGGGCGGGAGGGCTACGAGCAGTACTTC
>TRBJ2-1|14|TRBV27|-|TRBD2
CASRPGLAYNEQFF
TGTGCCAGCAGACCGGGACTAGCTTACAATGAGCAGTTCTTC
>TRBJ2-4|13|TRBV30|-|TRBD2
CAWSSSGRNIQYF
TGTGCCTGGAGTTCTAGCGGGAGAAACATTCAGTACTTC
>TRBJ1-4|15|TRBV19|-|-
CASYGWGTGDEKLFF
TGTGCCAGTTACGGCTGGGGTACGGGGGATGAAAAACTGTTTTTT
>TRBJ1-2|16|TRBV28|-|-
CASRWQGPPPNYGYTF
TGTGCCAGCCGGTGGCAGGGCCCCCCCCCTAACTATGGCTACACCTTC
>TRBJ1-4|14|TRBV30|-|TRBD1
CAWSVFTGEEKLFF
TGTGCCTGGAGTGTTTTCACAGGGGAAGAAAAACTGTTTTTT
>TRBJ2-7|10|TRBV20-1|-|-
CSASGFEQYF
TGCAGTGCATCGGGGTTCGAGCAGTACTTC
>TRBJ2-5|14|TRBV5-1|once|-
CASSLDTEQGTQYF
TGCGCCAGCAGCTTGGACACGGAGCAAGGGACCCAGTACTTC
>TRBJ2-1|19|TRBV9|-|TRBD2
CASSVGGLAGGPVYNEQFF
TGTGCCAGCAGCGTAGGAGGTCTAGCGGGAGGGCCGGTTTACAATGAGCAGTTCTTC